The next 3 T cell receptor beta chains were all read from a single sample in a study of T cell changes during pregnancy in multiple sclerosis. Clones were read by immunoSEQ multiplex PCR, and TCRdb kept only the in-frame ones, dropping some. The table shows about 57,000 clones, with around 94% occurring only once. Material: CD4+ T cells from peripheral blood mononuclear cells, obtained before pregnancy. These receptors were taken from a female donor with multiple sclerosis, enrolled in a pregnancy study.

The genes are TRBV5-1 and TRBJ2-3; 8 bases are a match to TRBD2. The CDR3 covers 15 residues. V was pared by 0 bases and J by 4 bases, with 4 bases of the junction left unmatched. Germline CDR1 reads SGHRS; CDR2 reads YFSETQ. The CDR3 nucleotides are TGCGCCAGCAGCTTGGAGGGACTAGTCGCAGATACGCAGTATTTT. The encoded protein is CASSLEGLVADTQYF.

The chain employs TRBV5-1 and TRBJ2-7; TRBD2 matches at 7 bases. CDR3 size: 18 residues. Germline lookup yields CDR1 SGHRS and CDR2 YFSETQ. V was clipped by 1 base and J by 2 bases; unmatched bases: 15. CDR3: CASSLRAAAGLETYEQYF. Here the CDR3 DNA reads TGCGCCAGCAGCTTGCGTGCAGCAGCGGGATTAGAAACCTACGAGCAGTACTTC.

The V gene is TRBV5-1, the J gene TRBJ2-3, with D possibly TRBD2 on 6 matching bases. The V end lost 4 bases, the J end lost 0 bases, and 18 bases lay between the germline ends. Germline V lookup: CDR1 SGHRS, CDR2 YFSETQ. The CDR3 spans 17 residues. The CDR3 region is CASSRSGTSPSTDTQYF. CDR3 bases: TGCGCCAGCAGCCGGAGCGGTACTAGCCCAAGCACAGATACGCAGTATTTT.